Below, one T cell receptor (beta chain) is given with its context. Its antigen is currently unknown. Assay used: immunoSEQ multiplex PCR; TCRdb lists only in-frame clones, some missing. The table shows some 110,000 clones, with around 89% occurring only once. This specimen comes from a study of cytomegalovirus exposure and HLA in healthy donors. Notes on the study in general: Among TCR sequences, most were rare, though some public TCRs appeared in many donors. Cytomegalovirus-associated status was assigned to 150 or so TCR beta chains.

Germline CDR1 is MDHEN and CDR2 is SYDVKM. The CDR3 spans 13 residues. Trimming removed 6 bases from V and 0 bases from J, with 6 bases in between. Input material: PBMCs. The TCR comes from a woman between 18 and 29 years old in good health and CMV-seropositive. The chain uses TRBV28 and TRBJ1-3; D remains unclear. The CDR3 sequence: CASRMSSGNTIYF. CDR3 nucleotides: TGTGCCAGCAGGATGAGCTCTGGAAACACCATATATTTT. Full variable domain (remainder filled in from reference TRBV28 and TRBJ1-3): DVKVTQSSRYLVKRTGEKVFLECVQDMDHENMFWYRQDPGLGLRLIYFSYDVKMKEKGDIPEGYSVSREKKERFSLILESASTNQTSMYLCASRMSSGNTIYFGEGSWLTVV.